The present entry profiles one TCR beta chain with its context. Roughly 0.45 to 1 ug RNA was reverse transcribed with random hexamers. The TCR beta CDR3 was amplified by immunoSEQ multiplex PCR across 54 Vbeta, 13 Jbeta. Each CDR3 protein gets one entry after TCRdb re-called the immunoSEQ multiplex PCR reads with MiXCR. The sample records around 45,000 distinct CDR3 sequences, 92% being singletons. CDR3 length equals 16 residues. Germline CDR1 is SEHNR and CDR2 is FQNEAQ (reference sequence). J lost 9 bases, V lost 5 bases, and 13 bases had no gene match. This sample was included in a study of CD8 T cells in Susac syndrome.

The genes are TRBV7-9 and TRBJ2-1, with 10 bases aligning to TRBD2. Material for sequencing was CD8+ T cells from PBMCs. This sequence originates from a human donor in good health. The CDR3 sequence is CASSPSSLAGESEQFF. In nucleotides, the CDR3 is TGTGCCAGCAGCCCCAGCTCCCTAGCGGGAGAGAGTGAGCAGTTCTTC.